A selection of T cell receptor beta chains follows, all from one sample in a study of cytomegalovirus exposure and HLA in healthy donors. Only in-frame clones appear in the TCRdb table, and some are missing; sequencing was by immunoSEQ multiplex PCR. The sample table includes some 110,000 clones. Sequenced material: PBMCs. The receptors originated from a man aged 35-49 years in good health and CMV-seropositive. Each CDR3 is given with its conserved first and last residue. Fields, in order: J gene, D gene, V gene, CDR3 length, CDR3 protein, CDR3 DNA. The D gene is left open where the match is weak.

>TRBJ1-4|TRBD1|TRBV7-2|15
CASSPQGVLGEKLFF
TGTGCCAGCAGCCCACAGGGGGTTCTAGGTGAAAAACTGTTTTTT
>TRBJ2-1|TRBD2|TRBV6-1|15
CASSFRLAGESEQFF
TGTGCCAGCAGTTTTCGACTAGCGGGAGAGAGTGAGCAGTTCTTC
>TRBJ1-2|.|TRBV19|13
CASGAGQYYGYTF
TGTGCCAGTGGGGCAGGGCAATACTATGGCTACACCTTC
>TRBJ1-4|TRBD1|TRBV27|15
CASSRQGAGNEKLFF
TGTGCCAGCAGCAGACAGGGGGCAGGTAATGAAAAACTGTTTTTT
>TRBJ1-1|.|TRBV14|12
CASSQSPVGTFF
TGTGCCAGCAGCCAGAGCCCGGTCGGGACTTTCTTT
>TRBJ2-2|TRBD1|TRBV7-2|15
CASSKGQLNTGELFF
TGTGCCAGCAGCAAGGGACAGCTGAACACCGGGGAGCTGTTTTTT
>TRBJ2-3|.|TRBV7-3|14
CASRPNVGTDTQYF
TGTGCCAGCAGACCAAACGTAGGCACAGATACGCAGTATTTT
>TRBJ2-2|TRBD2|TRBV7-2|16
CASSSGLAGEAGELFF
TGTGCCAGCAGCTCGGGACTAGCGGGAGAGGCCGGGGAGCTGTTTTTT
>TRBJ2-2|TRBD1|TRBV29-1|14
CSVPGQGNTGELFF
TGCAGCGTTCCGGGACAGGGAAACACCGGGGAGCTGTTTTTT
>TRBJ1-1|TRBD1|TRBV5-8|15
CASRGGQGKNTEAFF
TGTGCCAGCAGGGGGGGACAGGGGAAGAACACTGAAGCTTTCTTT
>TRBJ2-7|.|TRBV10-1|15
CASSGGGPPPYEQYF
TGCGCCAGCAGTGGAGGAGGACCGCCACCCTACGAGCAGTACTTC
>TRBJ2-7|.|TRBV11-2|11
CASSRGWGQYF
TGTGCCAGCAGTAGGGGGTGGGGGCAGTACTTC
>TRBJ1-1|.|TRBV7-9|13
CASSLKQNTEAFF
TGTGCCAGCAGCTTAAAACAGAACACTGAAGCTTTCTTT
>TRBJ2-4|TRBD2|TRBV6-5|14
CASRPAWEGNIQYF
TGTGCCAGCAGACCAGCGTGGGAGGGGAACATTCAGTACTTC
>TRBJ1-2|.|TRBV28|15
CASSLKQPEGYGYTF
TGTGCCAGCAGTTTAAAGCAGCCCGAGGGCTATGGCTACACCTTC
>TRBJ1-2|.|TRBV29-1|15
CSATEGVSGNYGYTF
TGCAGCGCCACCGAAGGGGTTTCCGGCAACTATGGCTACACCTTC
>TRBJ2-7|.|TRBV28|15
CASSSEGASSYEQYF
TGTGCCAGCAGTTCGGAGGGGGCGAGCTCCTACGAGCAGTACTTC
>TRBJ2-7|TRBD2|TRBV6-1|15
CASRVVGGGTYEQYF
TGTGCCAGCAGAGTGGTGGGGGGAGGGACCTACGAGCAGTACTTC
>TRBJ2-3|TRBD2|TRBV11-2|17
CASSSGIGRDYTDTQYF
TGTGCCAGCAGCTCCGGAATTGGGCGGGACTACACAGATACGCAGTATTTT
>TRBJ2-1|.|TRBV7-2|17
CASSSPAGGPGVNEQFF
TGTGCCAGCAGCTCCCCCGCCGGAGGGCCTGGGGTAAATGAGCAGTTCTTC
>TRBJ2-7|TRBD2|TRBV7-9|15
CASSLGHSGGYEQYF
TGTGCCAGCAGCTTAGGGCATAGCGGGGGCTACGAGCAGTACTTC
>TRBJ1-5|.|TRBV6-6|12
CASKGPNQPQHF
TGTGCCAGCAAGGGGCCCAATCAGCCCCAGCATTTT
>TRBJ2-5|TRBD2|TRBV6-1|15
CASSSRLAGEETQYF
TGTGCCAGCAGTTCCAGACTAGCGGGAGAGGAGACCCAGTACTTC
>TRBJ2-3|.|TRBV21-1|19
CASSPRLRSPGGVADTQYF
TGTGCCAGCAGCCCACGACTAAGGTCTCCGGGAGGCGTCGCAGATACGCAGTATTTT
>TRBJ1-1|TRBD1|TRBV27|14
CASSARGQATEAFF
TGTGCCAGCAGTGCCAGGGGGCAGGCCACTGAAGCTTTCTTT
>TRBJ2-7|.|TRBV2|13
CASTSQGHYEQYF
TGTGCCAGCACCTCACAGGGTCACTACGAGCAGTACTTC
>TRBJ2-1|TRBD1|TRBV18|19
CASSPPGGSNRPSYNEQFF
TGTGCCAGCTCACCACCAGGGGGCTCTAACCGACCCTCCTACAATGAGCAGTTCTTC
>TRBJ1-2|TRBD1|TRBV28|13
CASSPGTVGVYTF
TGTGCCAGCAGTCCCGGGACAGTCGGGGTTTACACCTTC
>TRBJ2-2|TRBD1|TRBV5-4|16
CASSSFQQGASGELFF
TGTGCCAGCAGCTCGTTCCAACAGGGGGCATCCGGGGAGCTGTTTTTT
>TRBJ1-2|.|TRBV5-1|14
CASSLIQASYGYTF
TGCGCCAGCAGCTTGATACAGGCCTCATATGGCTACACCTTC
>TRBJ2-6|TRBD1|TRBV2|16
CASWDRKVSGANVLTF
TGTGCCAGTTGGGACAGAAAAGTCTCTGGGGCCAACGTCCTGACTTTC
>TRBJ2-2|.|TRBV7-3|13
CASSSFYTGELFF
TGTGCCAGCAGCTCGTTCTACACCGGGGAGCTGTTTTTT
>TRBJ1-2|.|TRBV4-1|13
CASSKQGWDGYTF
TGCGCCAGCAGCAAACAGGGTTGGGATGGCTACACCTTC
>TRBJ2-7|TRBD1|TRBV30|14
CAWSGDRMAYEQYF
TGTGCCTGGAGTGGGGACAGGATGGCCTACGAGCAGTACTTC
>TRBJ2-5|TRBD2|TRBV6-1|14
CASTRAGVGETQYF
TGTGCCAGCACCCGAGCGGGAGTGGGAGAGACCCAGTACTTC
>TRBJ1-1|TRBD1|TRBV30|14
CAWVRQGVDTEAFF
TGTGCCTGGGTTAGACAGGGAGTCGACACTGAAGCTTTCTTT
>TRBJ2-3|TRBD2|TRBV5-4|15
CASRYGLAGADTQYF
TGTGCCAGCAGATACGGACTAGCGGGTGCAGATACGCAGTATTTT
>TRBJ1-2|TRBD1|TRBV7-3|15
CASSPTTGGGYGYTF
TGTGCCAGCAGCCCCACGACAGGGGGAGGCTATGGCTACACCTTC
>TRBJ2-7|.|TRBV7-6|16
CASSLAEGRYGYEQYF
TGTGCCAGCAGCTTAGCGGAGGGCAGGTACGGGTACGAGCAGTACTTC
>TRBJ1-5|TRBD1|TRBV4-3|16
CASSQEAGGRNQPQHF
TGCGCCAGCAGCCAAGAGGCAGGGGGCCGCAATCAGCCCCAGCATTTT
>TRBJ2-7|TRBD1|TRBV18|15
CASSPVGTGTNEQYF
TGTGCCAGCTCACCAGTCGGGACAGGGACCAACGAGCAGTACTTC
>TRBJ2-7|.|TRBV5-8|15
CASSPRRGLSYEQYF
TGTGCCAGCAGCCCCCGGCGGGGGCTGTCCTACGAGCAGTACTTC
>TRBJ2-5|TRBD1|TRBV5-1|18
CASSFRGTGTGLQETQYF
TGCGCCAGCAGCTTCCGGGGAACCGGGACAGGGCTCCAAGAGACCCAGTACTTC
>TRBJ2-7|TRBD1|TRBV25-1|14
CASSRTGLTYEQYF
TGTGCCAGCAGTCGGACAGGGCTAACCTACGAGCAGTACTTC
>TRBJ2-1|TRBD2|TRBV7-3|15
CASSPNSGRIDEQFF
TGTGCCAGCAGCCCCAATAGCGGGAGGATCGATGAGCAGTTCTTC
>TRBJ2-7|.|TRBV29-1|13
CSVEEVGSYEQYF
TGCAGCGTTGAAGAAGTCGGGAGCTACGAGCAGTACTTC
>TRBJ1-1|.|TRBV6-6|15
CASSYPQGGGPEAFF
TGTGCCAGCAGTTACCCACAGGGCGGTGGGCCTGAAGCTTTCTTT
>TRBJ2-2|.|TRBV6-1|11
CASGQTGELFF
TGTGCCAGCGGCCAGACCGGGGAGCTGTTTTTT
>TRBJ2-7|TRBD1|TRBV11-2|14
CASSAGTGGDEQYF
TGTGCCAGCAGCGCCGGGACAGGGGGCGACGAGCAGTACTTC
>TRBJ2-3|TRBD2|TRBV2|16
CASRVTWGGSADTQYF
TGTGCCAGCAGGGTTACTTGGGGAGGGAGCGCAGATACGCAGTATTTT
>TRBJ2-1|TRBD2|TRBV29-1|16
CSASSGLAGAGNEQFF
TGCAGCGCCTCATCGGGACTAGCGGGAGCCGGCAATGAGCAGTTCTTC
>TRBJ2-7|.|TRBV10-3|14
CAISEKGTNYEQYF
TGTGCCATCAGTGAAAAGGGGACAAACTACGAGCAGTACTTC
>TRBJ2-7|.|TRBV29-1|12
CSVEDDSYEQYF
TGCAGCGTTGAAGATGACAGCTACGAGCAGTACTTC
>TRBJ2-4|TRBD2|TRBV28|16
CASSPFPAGGKNIQYF
TGTGCCAGCAGCCCTTTCCCAGCGGGAGGGAAAAACATTCAGTACTTC